This TCR beta chain was profiled in a study of CD8+ T cells in alopecia areata. The authors extracted RNA and reverse transcribed it into cDNA as the sequencing template. Only in-frame clones appear in the TCRdb table, and some are missing; sequencing was by immunoSEQ multiplex PCR. The data contain 110,000 to 150,000 clones, 58% of them singletons. This clone was seen only once. As yet, its antigen is unknown. General study results and limits: The study found higher clonality in lesional than normal scalp, especially in alopecia totalis/universalis. Possibly as an HLA-related effect, TCR sharing across patients appeared less clear than in mice.

The starting material was CD4+ T cells sorted from blood, obtained at week 0. The sequence derives from a human donor with alopecia areata.

CDR3 in amino acids: CAWTQLASYEQYF. CDR3 bases: TGTGCCTGGACCCAACTAGCGAGCTACGAGCAGTACTTC. The V and J genes are TRBV30 and TRBJ2-7, with 7 bases identical to TRBD2. J lost 3 bases, V lost 4 bases, and 6 bases had no gene match. The CDR3 has 13 amino acids. Germline values: CDR1 GTSNPN, CDR2 SVGIG (reference sequence).